The entry below gives a single T cell receptor (beta chain) sequence along with its context. Autoimmune disease history or systemic immunosuppression disqualified patients. These data belong to a study of OX40 agonist ivuxolimab in advanced cancers. The table came from immunoSEQ multiplex PCR; TCRdb's copy has only in-frame clones and leaves some out. The sample has tens of thousands of clones, around 90% seen once. The origin of this receptor is an adult with an advanced solid tumor such as melanoma, head and neck, liver or kidney cancer. Specimen: CD4+ or CD8+ T cells sorted from blood, collected in a trial of the OX40 agonist ivuxolimab.

DNA of the CDR3: TGTGCCAGCAGCCCGACAGGGGTACCCTACAATGAGCAGTTCTTC. Its protein is CASSPTGVPYNEQFF. The chain recombines TRBV14 with TRBJ2-1; 8 bases are shared with TRBD1. The CDR3 runs 15 residues. Per germline, CDR1 SGHDN and CDR2 FVKESK. V was clipped by 4 bases and J by 2 bases; unmatched bases: 4.